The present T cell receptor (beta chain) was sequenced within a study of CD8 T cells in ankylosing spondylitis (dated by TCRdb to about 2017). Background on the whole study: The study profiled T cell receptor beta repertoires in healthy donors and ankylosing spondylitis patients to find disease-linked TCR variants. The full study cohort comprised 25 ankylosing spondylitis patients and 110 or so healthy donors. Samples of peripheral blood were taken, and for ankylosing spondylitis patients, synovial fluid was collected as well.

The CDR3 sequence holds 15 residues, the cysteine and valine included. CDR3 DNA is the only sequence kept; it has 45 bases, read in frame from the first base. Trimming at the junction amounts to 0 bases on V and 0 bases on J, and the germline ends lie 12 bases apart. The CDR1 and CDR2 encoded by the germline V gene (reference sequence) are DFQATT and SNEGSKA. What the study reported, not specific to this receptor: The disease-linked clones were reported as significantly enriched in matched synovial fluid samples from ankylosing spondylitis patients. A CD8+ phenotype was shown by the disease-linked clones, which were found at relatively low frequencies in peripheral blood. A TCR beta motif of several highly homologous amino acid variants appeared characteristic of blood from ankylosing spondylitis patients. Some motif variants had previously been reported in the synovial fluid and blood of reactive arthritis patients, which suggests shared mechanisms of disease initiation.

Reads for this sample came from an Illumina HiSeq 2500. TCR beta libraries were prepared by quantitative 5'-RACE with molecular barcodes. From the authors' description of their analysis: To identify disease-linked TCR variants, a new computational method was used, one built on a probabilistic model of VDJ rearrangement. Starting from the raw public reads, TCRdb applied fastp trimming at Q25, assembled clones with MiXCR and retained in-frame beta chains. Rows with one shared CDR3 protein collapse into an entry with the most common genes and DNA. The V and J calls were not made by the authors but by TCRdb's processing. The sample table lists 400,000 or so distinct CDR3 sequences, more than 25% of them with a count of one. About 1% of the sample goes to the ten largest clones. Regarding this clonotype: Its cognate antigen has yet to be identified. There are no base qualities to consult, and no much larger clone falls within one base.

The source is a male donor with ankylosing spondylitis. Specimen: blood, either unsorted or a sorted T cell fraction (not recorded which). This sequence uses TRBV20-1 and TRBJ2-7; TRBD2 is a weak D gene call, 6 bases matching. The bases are TGCAGTGCTAGAGATCCAGCGGGCTCCTCCTACGAGCAGTACGTC. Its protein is CSARDPAGSSYEQYV.